Following are 20 T cell receptor beta chains from one sample sequenced in a study of cytomegalovirus exposure and HLA in healthy donors. This PCR relied on a set of 60 Vbeta primers and 13 Jbeta primers. TCRdb's table, derived via immunoSEQ multiplex PCR, lists solely in-frame clones and lacks some. The table includes fewer than 100,000 clones, 65% to 85% detected once. Sequenced: PBMCs. These receptors originate from a man in his forties in good health and CMV-seronegative.

This clone was seen only once. The CDR3 reads CASSNAQPGKSEQFF. The CDR3 DNA is TGCGCCAGCAGCAATGCCCAACCAGGGAAGAGTGAGCAGTTCTTC. The chain is built from TRBV5-1 and TRBJ2-1, with D perhaps TRBD1 (5 bases). The CDR3 covers 15 residues. Trimming shortened V by 4 bases and J by 9 bases, and 20 bases separated the two germline ends. The germline gives CDR1 SGHRS, CDR2 YFSETQ.

This clone was observed a few times. This rearrangement joins TRBV11-2 to TRBJ2-7; 8 bases agree with TRBD1. Germline CDR1 reads SGHAT; CDR2 reads FQNNGV. J lost 7 bases, V lost 1 base, and 9 bases had no gene match. The CDR3 sequence is 15 residues long. As DNA, the CDR3 is TGTGCCAGCAGCTTAGGTTGGCAGGGGGCGAAAGAGCAGTACTTC. Its protein is CASSLGWQGAKEQYF.

The chain employs TRBV7-9 and TRBJ2-7; 12 bases are a match to TRBD2. This CDR3 is 15 amino acids long. With 5 bases clipped from V and 6 bases from J, the junction kept 8 bases outside the gene matches. Germline assignment: CDR1 SEHNR and CDR2 FQNEAQ (reference sequence). In DNA, the CDR3 is TGTGCCAGCAGCAGAGGACTAGCGGGGCCTGCCGAGCAGTACTTC. The encoded protein is CASSRGLAGPAEQYF.

The chain employs TRBV30 and TRBJ1-6, with 10 bases matching TRBD1. Germline V gene data show CDR1 as GTSNPN and CDR2 as SVGIG (reference sequence). This CDR3 has 16 amino acids. V trimming: 3 bases; J trimming: 3 bases; junction bases outside the gene matches: 5. The CDR3, as DNA: TGTGCCTGGAGCGCGACAGGGGGCTTCTATAATTCACCCCTCCACTTT. Protein product: CAWSATGGFYNSPLHF.

The genes are TRBV7-8 and TRBJ1-3; D possibly corresponds to TRBD1 (5 bases). V lost 7 bases and J lost 6, with 16 bases in between. CDR1 is SGHVS and CDR2 is FQNEAQ in the germline V gene. The CDR3 is 14 residues long. DNA for the CDR3: TGTGCCAGCACTGCGGGGGGGACTGAAAACACCATATATTTT. Translated: CASTAGGTENTIYF.

To note about this clone: Compared with germline, one end of the junction differs, possibly owing to a read error. This chain connects TRBV9 to TRBJ1-2; weak D call: TRBD1 (6 bases). CDR3 length equals 15 residues. Germline CDR1 and CDR2: SGDLS and YYNGEE. The CDR3, as DNA: TGTGCCAGTAGCGTAGGGGGGCTCACAGGGATCGGCTACACCTTC. Its translation: CASSVGGLTGIGYTF.

The J gene is TRBJ1-1, the V gene TRBV21-1; the table's D call of TRBD1 was not tested on the DNA. TRBV21-1 is a pseudogene segment. The CDR3 is made up of 14 amino acids. CDR3 sequence (DNA): TGTGCCAGCAGTTCGGACAGGCTGAACACTGAAGCTTTCTTT. Protein sequence: CASSSDRLNTEAFF.

The chain uses TRBV30 and TRBJ1-5; the match to TRBD1 covers 7 bases. From germline, CDR1 is GTSNPN and CDR2 SVGIG (reference sequence). CDR3 length equals 14 residues. V lost 8 bases and J lost 0; bases outside the gene matches: 7. The CDR3 region is CARSGGNSNQPQHF. CDR3 in DNA: TGTGCCCGTTCAGGGGGGAATAGCAATCAGCCCCAGCATTTT.

V and J are TRBV11-3 and TRBJ2-1, with TRBD2 matching 15 bases. This CDR3 spans 16 amino acids. Germline V gene data show CDR1 as SGHNT and CDR2 as YENEEA. The V and J ends lost 3 bases and 6 bases, in that order; junction bases with no gene match: 3. The CDR3 sequence is CASSLGLAGGGNEQFF. The CDR3 nucleotides read TGTGCCAGCAGCTTGGGACTAGCGGGAGGAGGCAATGAGCAGTTCTTC.

The chain recombines TRBV9 with TRBJ2-1; 10 bases line up with TRBD2. The ends lost 3 bases at V and 2 bases at J; junction bases unmatched: 2. The CDR3 spans 15 residues. Germline assignment: CDR1 SGDLS and CDR2 YYNGEE. DNA of the CDR3: TGTGCCAGCAGCGCCAGCGGGGGGGCCTACAATGAGCAGTTCTTC. It translates to CASSASGGAYNEQFF.

The sample holds a few counts of this clone. The CDR3 is CASSLVEAQETQYF. In DNA, the CDR3 is TGCGCCAGCAGCTTGGTCGAGGCCCAAGAGACCCAGTACTTC. V usage is TRBV5-1 and J usage is TRBJ2-5; D remains ambiguous. The CDR3 length is 14 residues. The ends were cut back, 0 bases at V and 1 base at J, with 7 bases in the middle. Germline V gene lookup returns CDR1 SGHRS and CDR2 YFSETQ.

V is TRBV4-1 and J is TRBJ1-2, with 7 bases identical to TRBD1. V dropped 3 bases and J dropped 8; count of bases not matched to a gene: 18. Germline CDR1 MGHRA, CDR2 YSYEKL. This CDR3 is 17 amino acids long. CDR3 DNA sequence: TGCGCCAGCAGCCACTACGGGACAGACGGAGGCAACTGGGGCTACACCTTC. Its protein product is CASSHYGTDGGNWGYTF.

V gene TRBV30 combines with J gene TRBJ1-2; D might be TRBD1 (6 bases). CDR1 GTSNPN and CDR2 SVGIG come from the germline V gene (reference sequence). CDR3 length: 12 amino acids. Trimming removed 0 bases at V and 5 bases at J, with 7 bases between. The DNA of the CDR3 is TGTGCCTGGAGTGTAGGACAGTATGGCTACACCTTC. As protein: CAWSVGQYGYTF.

The genes are TRBV30 and TRBJ1-5, with TRBD1 as a possible D gene (6 bases). The V end lost 5 bases, the J end lost 0 bases, and 23 bases lay between the germline ends. CDR3 length: 18 amino acids. Looked up from germline, CDR1 is GTSNPN and CDR2 is SVGIG (reference sequence). This CDR3 is CAWGPTGGLRNSNQPQHF. CDR3 nucleotides: TGTGCCTGGGGACCGACGGGGGGGCTCAGGAATAGCAATCAGCCCCAGCATTTT. Full variable domain (remainder filled in from reference TRBV30 and TRBJ1-5): SQTIHQWPATLVQPVGSPLSLECTVEGTSNPNLYWYRQAAGRGLQLLFYSVGIGQISSEVPQNLSASRPQDRQFILSSKKLLLSDSGFYLCAWGPTGGLRNSNQPQHFGDGTRLSIL.

V usage is TRBV5-1 and J usage is TRBJ1-3; weak D call: TRBD1 (6 bases). V lost 2 bases and J lost 0, with 12 bases in between. CDR3 length: 16 amino acids. CDR1 and CDR2 (germline): SGHRS, YFSETQ. The CDR3 loop reads CASSLTTGGSGNTIYF. The CDR3 DNA reads as TGCGCCAGCAGCTTAACGACAGGCGGCTCTGGAAACACCATATATTTT.

Relative to its sample, this clone is medium-sized. The chain combines TRBV27 with TRBJ1-2; 8 bases are shared with TRBD1. The CDR3 runs 14 residues. Germline lookup yields CDR1 MNHEY and CDR2 SMNVEV (reference sequence). The ends lost 5 bases at V and 0 bases at J; junction bases unmatched: 2. The CDR3 coding sequence is TGTGCCAGCAGTGTACAGGGGGCTAACTATGGCTACACCTTC. Translated: CASSVQGANYGYTF.

The chain carries TRBV6-1 and TRBJ2-3; 10 bases agree with TRBD2. The V and J ends lost 7 bases and 1 base, in that order; junction bases with no gene match: 5. CDR1 MNHNS and CDR2 SASEGT come from the germline V gene. The CDR3 contains 15 residues. The CDR3 bases are TGTGCCAGCACCCGGAGCGGGGGGGGCACAGATACGCAGTATTTT. This gives the protein CASTRSGGGTDTQYF.

This clone showed up just a few times. The chain recombines TRBV28 with TRBJ2-1, with 8 bases that match TRBD1. CDR3 length: 15 residues. V was pared by 4 bases and J by 2 bases, with 4 bases of the junction left unmatched. The germline V gene encodes CDR1 MDHEN and CDR2 SYDVKM. The CDR3 region has the DNA TGTGCCAGCAGTTCGAACAGGGGGGCCTACAATGAGCAGTTCTTC. It specifies CASSSNRGAYNEQFF. Together with reference TRBV28 and TRBJ2-1, the CDR3 gives the full variable domain: DVKVTQSSRYLVKRTGEKVFLECVQDMDHENMFWYRQDPGLGLRLIYFSYDVKMKEKGDIPEGYSVSREKKERFSLILESASTNQTSMYLCASSSNRGAYNEQFFGPGTRLTVL.

This clone showed up just a few times. The gene calls are TRBV27 and TRBJ1-6; D is uncertain. V was trimmed by 3 bases and J by 0 bases, leaving 18 bases between them. This CDR3 spans 19 amino acids. Per the germline V gene, CDR1 is MNHEY and CDR2 is SMNVEV (reference sequence). The CDR3 loop is CASSLRVRRTSSYNSPLHF. For the CDR3, the DNA is TGTGCCAGCAGTTTGAGAGTACGGAGGACGAGCTCCTATAATTCACCCCTCCACTTT.

The chain carries TRBV28 and TRBJ1-2; D gene ambiguous. From germline, CDR1 is MDHEN and CDR2 SYDVKM. V was cut by 6 bases and J by 5 bases, with 7 bases left in between. This CDR3 spans 11 amino acids. CDR3 sequence (DNA): TGTGCCAGCAGGGCACAGTATGGCTACACCTTC. Translated: CASRAQYGYTF.